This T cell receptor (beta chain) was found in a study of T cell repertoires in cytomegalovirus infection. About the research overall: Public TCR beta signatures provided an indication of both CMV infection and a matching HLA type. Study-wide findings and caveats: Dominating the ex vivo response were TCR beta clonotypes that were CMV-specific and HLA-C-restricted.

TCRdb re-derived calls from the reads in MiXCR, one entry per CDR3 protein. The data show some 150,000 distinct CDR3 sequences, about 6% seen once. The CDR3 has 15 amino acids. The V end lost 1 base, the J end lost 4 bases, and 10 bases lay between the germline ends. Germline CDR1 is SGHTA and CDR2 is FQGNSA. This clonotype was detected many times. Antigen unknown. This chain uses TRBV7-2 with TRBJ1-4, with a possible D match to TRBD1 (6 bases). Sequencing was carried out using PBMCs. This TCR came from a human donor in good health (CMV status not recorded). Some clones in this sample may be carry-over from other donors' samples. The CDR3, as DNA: TGTGCCAGCAGCTTAGGGCAGGGGTTTAATGAAAAACTGTTTTTT. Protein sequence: CASSLGQGFNEKLFF.